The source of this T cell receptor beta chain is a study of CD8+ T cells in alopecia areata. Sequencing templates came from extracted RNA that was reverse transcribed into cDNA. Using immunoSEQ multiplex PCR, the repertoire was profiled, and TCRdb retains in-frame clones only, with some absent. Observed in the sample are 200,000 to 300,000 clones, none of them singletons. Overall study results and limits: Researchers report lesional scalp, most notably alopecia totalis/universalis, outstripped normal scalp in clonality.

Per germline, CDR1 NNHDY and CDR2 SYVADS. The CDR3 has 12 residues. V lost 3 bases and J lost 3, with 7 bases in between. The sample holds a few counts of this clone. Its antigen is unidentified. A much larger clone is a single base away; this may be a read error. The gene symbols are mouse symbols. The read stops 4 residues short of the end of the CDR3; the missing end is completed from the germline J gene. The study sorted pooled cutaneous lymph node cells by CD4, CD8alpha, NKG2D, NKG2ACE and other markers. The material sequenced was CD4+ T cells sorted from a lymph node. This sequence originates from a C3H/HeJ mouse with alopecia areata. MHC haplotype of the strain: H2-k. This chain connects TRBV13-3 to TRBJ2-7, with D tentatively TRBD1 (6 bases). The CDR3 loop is CASSGTVYEQYF. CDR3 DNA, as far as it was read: TGTGCCAGCAGTGGGACAGTCTAT.